This T cell receptor beta chain comes out of a study of cytomegalovirus exposure and HLA in healthy donors (dated by TCRdb to 2016 to 2017). Study-wide context: According to a later analysis, one platform produced both the 120 validation repertoires and the 720 or so repertoires of the first cohort. The aim of the study was to test whether cataloging public T cell receptors could identify signatures of past pathogen exposure. Along with the approximately 650-subject first cohort, a separate validation cohort of over 90 different subjects was used. The study combined high-throughput TCR immunosequencing, statistical association of individual TCRs with disease status, and machine learning to predict cytomegalovirus infection status. Paper-wide results and their limitations: While some public TCRs were present in many individuals, most TCR sequences turned up only very rarely across donors. In a later analysis, TCRs clustered in the first cohort were found to also tend to co-occur in the roughly 110 validation repertoires, with 94% of cluster scores above 0. Cytomegalovirus status was reported to be diagnosed by the classifier with high specificity and sensitivity in both the original and validation cohorts. The authors suggested that the approach could potentially be extended to other disease states and immunological phenotypes. The study listed approximately 150 TCR beta chains as associated with cytomegalovirus. A few of the identified cytomegalovirus-associated TCR beta chains were confirmed in vitro to be specific for cytomegalovirus antigens. The validation cohort had no HLA typing available for a later analysis, so co-occurrence within that cohort was assessed over all 120 or so repertoires.

The library came from the immunoSEQ multiplex PCR assay. As for the original processing: A statistical classification framework was built for diagnosing cytomegalovirus status from the catalog of TCR beta chain sequences. The clones in this table, taken by TCRdb from immuneACCESS, are in-frame only. Not every clone is retained; where verified, under half of the shortfall comes from an unresolved V gene, and the cause of the rest is unknown. The V and J calls and the clone size are those of that table, but D and trimming were determined from the DNA. The sample has approximately 120,000 clones on record, around 95% of them singletons. The ten most abundant clones make up 1.5% to 2% of the sample. The CDR3 runs 14 residues from the cysteine to the phenylalanine. The retained sequence is limited to the CDR3, 42 bases, with the frame set at the first base. V is shortened by 3 bases, J by 11 bases, and the region joining them spans 16 bases. The germline V gene (reference sequence) supplies CDR1 MNHEY and CDR2 SMNVEV.

For this clone: Its binding antigen is unknown. Per-base qualities were not stored, and no clone one base away is much larger.

The donors belonged to the validation cohort of about 120 subjects, which was separate from the roughly 700-subject first cohort. The source of this sequence is a man aged 18 to 30 in good health and CMV-seronegative. This chain joins TRBV27 to TRBJ1-4, with the D gene not clear enough to name. Specimen: PBMCs. CDR3 sequence: CASSFMGGEHKLFF. The DNA sequence is given as TGTGCCAGCAGTTTTATGGGAGGCGAGCATAAACTGTTTTTT.